The sequence of this TCR beta chain was determined in a study of radiotherapy plus CTLA-4 blockade in lung cancer. As to this clone: Its antigen remains unidentified.

Notes on the study in general: Alongside interferon-beta, early blood T cell clone dynamics were reportedly the best predictor of response.

Trimming cost V 5 bases and J 0 bases; bases outside gene matches: 2. CDR1 SEHNR and CDR2 FQNEAQ come from the germline V gene (reference sequence). The CDR3 consists of 14 residues. Using immunoSEQ multiplex PCR, the repertoire was profiled, and TCRdb retains in-frame clones only, with some absent. The data show around 80,000 clones, with 80% to 85% seen just once and 0.82% held by the top ten. This sequence joins TRBV7-9 and TRBJ1-1, with 8 bases aligning to TRBD1. The clonotype was recovered from a human donor with non-small cell lung cancer who had stable disease on radiotherapy plus ipilimumab. Material: peripheral blood, obtained from a patient treated with radiotherapy plus ipilimumab. CDR3 region: CASSRGQVNTEAFF. The DNA of the CDR3 is TGTGCCAGCAGCAGGGGACAGGTGAACACTGAAGCTTTCTTT.